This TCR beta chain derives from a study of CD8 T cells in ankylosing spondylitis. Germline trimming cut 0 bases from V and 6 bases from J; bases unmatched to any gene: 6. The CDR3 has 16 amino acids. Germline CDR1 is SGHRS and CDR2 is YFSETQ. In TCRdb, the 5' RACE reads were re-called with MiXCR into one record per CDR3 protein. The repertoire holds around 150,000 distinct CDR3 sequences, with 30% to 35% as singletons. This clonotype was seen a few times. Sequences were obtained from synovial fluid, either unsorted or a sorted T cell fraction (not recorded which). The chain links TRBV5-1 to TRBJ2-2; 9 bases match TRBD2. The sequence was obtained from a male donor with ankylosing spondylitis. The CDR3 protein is CASSLEAGGPAGELFF. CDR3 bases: TGCGCCAGCAGCTTGGAGGCGGGAGGGCCTGCCGGGGAGCTGTTTTTT.